This TCR beta chain was sequenced during a study of T cell responses to AZD1222 COVID-19 vaccine. Study as a whole: Some second doses came at about 4 weeks and others at about 12 weeks; these were pooled.

For this clone: What it binds is unknown.

General study points: Only after the peak T cell response were repertoires sampled. Baseline antibody screening turned up just a handful of seropositive AZD1222 recipients.

TCRdb's table, derived via immunoSEQ multiplex PCR, lists solely in-frame clones and lacks some. In the table there are 110,000 to 150,000 clones, almost 90% of which are singletons. This CDR3 has 14 residues. Looked up from germline, CDR1 is SGHRS and CDR2 is YFSETQ. With V trimmed by 3 bases and J by 4 bases, 5 bases remained unmatched. This chain links TRBV5-1 with TRBJ1-1; TRBD1 matches at 8 bases. The sequence derives from an adult in good health. The specimen comprised peripheral blood, sampled on day 0 of AZD1222 vaccination. The CDR3 nucleotides read TGCGCCAGCAGCTCCAGGGGGCCGGGCACTGAAGCTTTCTTT. This sequence encodes CASSSRGPGTEAFF.